The 24 T cell receptor beta chains presented below share a single source sample, sequenced in a study of identifying expanded T cells in peripheral blood. Libraries were prepared by immunoSEQ multiplex PCR; TCRdb keeps only in-frame clonotypes and omits some of them. The data contain 95,000 to 100,000 clones, approximately 88% of them singletons. Material for sequencing was blood. All receptors come from a person aged 18 to 69 in good health.

The genes are TRBV28 and TRBJ2-3; no firm D call. V lost 7 bases and J 5 bases, leaving 16 bases between the germline ends. CDR3 size: 14 residues. CDR1 is MDHEN, CDR2 SYDVKM, per germline. CDR3 sequence reads: CASNPGPWGDTQYF. DNA of the CDR3: TGTGCCAGCAACCCCGGACCCTGGGGAGATACGCAGTATTTT.

This chain connects TRBV4-3 to TRBJ1-3, with a weak D call TRBD1 (5 bases). Germline V gives CDR1 LGHNA, CDR2 YSLEER. This CDR3 is 15 amino acids long. V was cut by 3 bases and J by 2 bases, with 11 bases left in between. CDR3 DNA sequence: TGCGCCAGCAGCCATACCGGGACTACTGGAAACACCATATATTTT. This translates into CASSHTGTTGNTIYF.

The rearrangement joins TRBV11-2 to TRBJ1-2; 7 bases line up with TRBD1. The junction had 6 bases not matched to a gene; V was cut back by 4 bases and J by 4 bases. CDR3 size: 14 residues. From germline, CDR1 is SGHAT and CDR2 FQNNGV. The CDR3 bases are TGTGCCAGCAGCTCACCGGGACAGCGCTATGGCTACACCTTC. It is translated as CASSSPGQRYGYTF.

The gene calls are TRBV30 and TRBJ1-1; no clear D gene. Germline CDR1 is GTSNPN and CDR2 is SVGIG (reference sequence). CDR3 length equals 11 residues. The V gene lost 5 bases and the J gene lost 0 bases, with 4 bases spanning the gap. CDR3 nucleotide sequence: TGTGCCTGGGGGGTGAACACTGAAGCTTTCTTT. It yields the protein CAWGVNTEAFF.

V and J are TRBV19 and TRBJ1-5; D is ambiguous. Germline V gene sequence: CDR1 LNHDA, CDR2 SQIVND (reference sequence). This CDR3 is built from 15 residues. V lost 3 bases and J lost 7, with 16 bases in between. The CDR3 bases are TGTGCCAGTAGTATTGTAGTAGGGCCGAGGCAGCCCCAGCATTTT. It specifies CASSIVVGPRQPQHF.

The chain employs TRBV10-3 and TRBJ2-6; D unclear. CDR3 size: 14 residues. Trimming cost V 3 bases and J 0 bases, with 3 bases left between them. Looked up from germline, CDR1 is ENHRY and CDR2 is SYGVKD. The DNA of the CDR3 is TGTGCCATCAGTGATCACTCTGGGGCCAACGTCCTGACTTTC. Its protein is CAISDHSGANVLTF.

This rearrangement joins TRBV13 to TRBJ1-2; D is possibly TRBD1 (6 bases). The ends were cut back, 2 bases at V and 7 bases at J, with 11 bases in the middle. CDR3 length equals 13 residues. Germline assignment: CDR1 PRHDT and CDR2 FYEKMQ (reference sequence). This chain's CDR3 is CASSLPGEGGYTF. CDR3 nucleotides: TGTGCCAGCAGCTTACCAGGGGAGGGTGGCTACACCTTC.

V and J are TRBV9 and TRBJ2-2; D possibly corresponds to TRBD1 (6 bases). The V end was cut by 6 bases, the J end by 2 bases, with 11 bases between. Germline CDR1 is SGDLS and CDR2 is YYNGEE. The CDR3 loop spans 14 amino acids. CDR3: CASNDRLNTGELFF. In DNA form, the CDR3 reads TGTGCCAGCAACGACAGGCTAAACACCGGGGAGCTGTTTTTT.

V is TRBV6-6 and J is TRBJ1-4; no clear D. V shed 6 bases and J shed 10 bases, with 15 bases lying between them. The CDR3 length is 13 residues. The germline V gene has CDR1 MNHNY and CDR2 SVGAGI (reference sequence). CDR3 protein: CASSRSEGGKLFF. The CDR3 bases are TGTGCCAGCAGCCGATCTGAGGGAGGAAAACTGTTTTTT.

This rearrangement joins TRBV6-5 to TRBJ1-3; unclear D gene. V dropped 2 bases and J dropped 0 bases, with 8 bases sitting between them. The CDR3 has 15 residues. Per the germline V gene, CDR1 is MNHEY and CDR2 is SVGAGI. The CDR3 region is CASSYQFDSGNTIYF. The CDR3 coding sequence is TGTGCCAGCAGTTACCAGTTTGACTCTGGAAACACCATATATTTT.

This chain uses TRBV28 with TRBJ1-5, with D tentatively TRBD1 (5 bases). The CDR3 contains 17 residues. Trimming took off 6 bases at V and 0 bases at J, with 18 bases between the two ends. Germline V lookup: CDR1 MDHEN, CDR2 SYDVKM. The DNA of the CDR3 is TGTGCCAGCAGCAACTCCCCGGGACGGTATAGCAATCAGCCCCAGCATTTT. This codes for CASSNSPGRYSNQPQHF. The variable domain in full, with the rest retrieved from reference TRBV28 and TRBJ1-5, is DVKVTQSSRYLVKRTGEKVFLECVQDMDHENMFWYRQDPGLGLRLIYFSYDVKMKEKGDIPEGYSVSREKKERFSLILESASTNQTSMYLCASSNSPGRYSNQPQHFGDGTRLSIL.

J is TRBJ2-5 and V is TRBV5-6, with 10 bases identical to TRBD2. Unmatched junction bases numbered 15, after V lost 6 bases and J lost 1 base. CDR3 length: 18 residues. Germline lookup yields CDR1 SGHDT and CDR2 YYEEEE. The CDR3 reads CASTRVTSGKFIQETQYF. For the CDR3, the DNA is TGTGCCAGCACTCGGGTCACTAGCGGGAAATTTATCCAAGAGACCCAGTACTTC.

The chain employs TRBV29-1 and TRBJ1-3, with a possible D match to TRBD1 (6 bases). CDR1 SQVTM and CDR2 ANQGSEA come from the germline V gene. The CDR3 length is 14 residues. The V and J ends lost 4 bases and 2 bases respectively, with 12 bases between them. The CDR3 bases are TGCAGCGTTGGAGGCAGGGGACCTGGAAACACCATATATTTT. Its translation is CSVGGRGPGNTIYF. The full variable domain, in which reference TRBV29-1 and TRBJ1-3 provide the parts outside the CDR3, is SAVISQKPSRDICQRGTSLTIQCQVDSQVTMMFWYRQQPGQSLTLIATANQGSEATYESGFVIDKFPISRPNLTFSTLTVSNMSPEDSSIYLCSVGGRGPGNTIYFGEGSWLTVV.

This clone was found a few times. V is TRBV21-1 and J is TRBJ2-4; the D call in the table, TRBD2, was not verified against the DNA. TRBV21-1 is described as a pseudogene. This CDR3 is 16 amino acids long. This chain's CDR3 is CASSPISGVAKNIQYF. The CDR3 bases are TGTGCCAGCAGCCCCATCAGCGGGGTAGCCAAAAACATTCAGTACTTC.

This clone came up many times. The rearrangement links TRBV5-1 to TRBJ1-4; D is ambiguous. V lost 4 bases, J lost 7 bases, and 14 bases lay in between. This CDR3 has 14 residues. Germline V lookup: CDR1 SGHRS, CDR2 YFSETQ. The CDR3, as DNA: TGCGCCAGCAGCCCCTTTGGGGAAGGTGAAAAACTGTTTTTT. The encoded protein is CASSPFGEGEKLFF.

The chain joins TRBV6-5 to TRBJ2-2; D ambiguous. The germline gives CDR1 MNHEY, CDR2 SVGAGI. With 2 bases removed from V and 6 bases from J, the gap between germline ends came to 4 bases. This CDR3 contains 12 residues. The CDR3 sequence is CASSYGSGELFF. In DNA, the CDR3 is TGTGCCAGCAGTTACGGGTCCGGGGAGCTGTTTTTT.

The chain carries TRBV15 and TRBJ2-2; D is possibly TRBD2 (6 bases). This CDR3 spans 17 amino acids. V was trimmed by 1 base and J by 3 bases, leaving 15 bases between them. CDR1 is LNHNV, CDR2 YYDKDF, per germline (reference sequence). CDR3 loop: CATSRGAGREDTGELFF. CDR3 DNA: TGTGCCACCAGCAGAGGGGCGGGGCGAGAGGACACCGGGGAGCTGTTTTTT.

The rearrangement joins TRBV5-1 to TRBJ2-5; D is ambiguous. CDR1 is SGHRS and CDR2 is YFSETQ in the germline V gene. V was trimmed by 2 bases and J by 1 base, leaving 9 bases between them. CDR3 length equals 14 residues. Written as DNA, the CDR3 is TGCGCCAGCAGCTTAAGCGTGCCCCAAGAGACCCAGTACTTC. The encoded protein is CASSLSVPQETQYF.

Turning to this clone: The junction does not match germline at one end; this may be a read error. The rearrangement uses TRBV7-2 and TRBJ2-7; perhaps TRBD1 as D (6 bases). Germline CDR1 is SGHTA and CDR2 is FQGNSA. The CDR3 has 12 residues. The CDR3 loop reads CASSQRGLGPHF. The CDR3, as DNA: TGTGCCAGCAGCCAGAGGGGGTTAGGGCCTCACTTC.

J is TRBJ2-3 and V is TRBV7-8, with 11 bases fitting TRBD2. Losses at the gene ends were 5 bases for V and 2 bases for J; bases not matched to a gene: 6. This CDR3 has 16 amino acids. The V gene's germline CDR1 is SGHVS and CDR2 FQNEAQ. CDR3 region: CASSDGTSGFTDTQYF. The CDR3 region has the DNA TGTGCCAGCAGCGACGGGACTAGCGGATTCACAGATACGCAGTATTTT.

The V call is TRBV29-1, the J call TRBJ2-4, with 11 nucleotides matching TRBD2. The CDR3 totals 13 residues. The junction had 2 bases not matched to a gene; V was cut back by 3 bases and J by 7 bases. From germline, CDR1 is SQVTM and CDR2 ANQGSEA. CDR3 DNA sequence: TGCAGCGTTGAGACTAGCGGGGCTAACATTCAGTACTTC. Protein sequence: CSVETSGANIQYF.

The chain joins TRBV5-1 to TRBJ2-7; D is possibly TRBD1 or TRBD2 (6 bases each). Between the trimmed V and J ends, which lost 0 bases and 0 bases, there was a span of 7 bases. The CDR3 covers 14 residues. CDR1 is SGHRS, CDR2 YFSETQ, per germline. CDR3 bases: TGCGCCAGCAGCTTGGCGGGGGCCTCCTACGAGCAGTACTTC. This gives the protein CASSLAGASYEQYF.

V and J are TRBV4-3 and TRBJ2-5; the D gene could be TRBD1 or TRBD2 (5 bases each). Looked up from germline, CDR1 is LGHNA and CDR2 is YSLEER. The CDR3 totals 15 residues. Trimming took off 4 bases at V and 5 bases at J, with 17 bases between the two ends. Written as DNA, the CDR3 is TGCGCCAGCAGCCCCTCCCCCGGGGCGCGGGAGACCCAGTACTTC. Its protein product is CASSPSPGARETQYF.

J is TRBJ2-5 and V is TRBV5-1; D is possibly TRBD2 (6 bases). Looked up from germline, CDR1 is SGHRS and CDR2 is YFSETQ. The CDR3 spans 14 residues. Trimming took off 0 bases at V and 0 bases at J, with 6 bases between the two ends. CDR3 coding DNA: TGCGCCAGCAGCTTGGTAGCGGACCAAGAGACCCAGTACTTC. Translation: CASSLVADQETQYF.